This entry lists 25 T cell receptor beta chains sequenced from one sample in a study of Ad26.COV2.S vaccination and SARS-CoV-2 variants. Sample treatment: 19 received Ad26.COV2.S at low or high dose, single or two shots; several received placebo; per-sample allocation not given. Sampling took place 63 days after the first vaccine or placebo injection. Sequencing was performed with immunoSEQ multiplex PCR; in TCRdb, only in-frame clones are kept and a portion is missing. Altogether 350,000 to 500,000 clones are present, 88% being singletons, with the ten largest covering around 3.6%. The sequencing used peripheral blood, collected in a trial of Ad26.COV2.S vaccine versus placebo. These receptors originate from a person between 18 and 59 years old who received the Ad26.COV2.S COVID-19 vaccine or a placebo.

The rearrangement links TRBV9 to TRBJ2-1; 10 nucleotides align to TRBD2. This CDR3 comprises 17 residues. Per germline, CDR1 SGDLS and CDR2 YYNGEE. After removal of 0 bases from V and 2 bases from J, the junction contained 5 bases not matched to a gene. CDR3 bases: TGTGCCAGCAGCGTAGTATCAAGCGGGGGGGCCTACAATGAGCAGTTCTTC. This gives the protein CASSVVSSGGAYNEQFF.

This chain uses TRBV19 with TRBJ1-4, with D perhaps TRBD1 (5 bases). There are 16 residues in the CDR3. Germline loops: CDR1 LNHDA, CDR2 SQIVND (reference sequence). V lost 6 bases and J lost 6, with 20 bases in between. CDR3 sequence: CASSPPRAGDHEKLFF. The CDR3 coding sequence is TGTGCCAGTAGCCCACCTAGGGCCGGGGACCATGAAAAACTGTTTTTT.

In DNA, the CDR3 is TGCAGCGTAAGAGTCCCCCGGGGGACCCAGTACTTC. This translates into CSVRVPRGTQYF. The chain links TRBV29-1 to TRBJ2-5; D possibly corresponds to TRBD2 (5 bases). V shed 6 bases and J shed 7 bases, with 15 bases lying between them. The CDR3 spans 12 residues. Germline V gives CDR1 SQVTM, CDR2 ANQGSEA.

The chain carries TRBV7-9 and TRBJ2-3; a possible D gene is TRBD1 (6 bases). This CDR3 has 14 amino acids. Germline assignment: CDR1 SEHNR and CDR2 FQNEAQ (reference sequence). The germline V and J ends were trimmed by 3 bases and 4 bases, with 11 bases remaining between them. Here the CDR3 DNA reads TGTGCCAGCAGCTTCATACAGGGTCCAGATACGCAGTATTTT. Translated, it gives CASSFIQGPDTQYF.

The chain uses TRBV28 and TRBJ2-7; a possible D gene is TRBD1 (6 bases). This CDR3 has 16 residues. Germline loops: CDR1 MDHEN, CDR2 SYDVKM. V lost 6 bases and J 2 bases, leaving 20 bases between the germline ends. The CDR3 is CASSPPSGAVTYEQYF. In DNA, the CDR3 is TGTGCCAGCAGCCCACCCTCAGGGGCAGTAACCTACGAGCAGTACTTC.

The genes are TRBV6-2 or TRBV6-3 and TRBJ1-2, with D uncertain. Germline V gene lookup returns CDR1 MNHEY and CDR2 SVGEGT. CDR3 length: 11 residues. V was cut by 5 bases and J by 7 bases, with 8 bases left in between. CDR3 amino acids: CASSHTLGYTF. As DNA, the CDR3 is TGTGCCAGCAGTCATACCCTTGGCTACACCTTC.

The chain uses TRBV10-3 and TRBJ1-2; D may be TRBD1 (5 bases). Germline lookup yields CDR1 ENHRY and CDR2 SYGVKD. This CDR3 contains 13 residues. Trimming removed 10 bases from V and 4 bases from J, with 16 bases in between. CDR3 in DNA: TGTGCCACCGCGGAGGGGAGCGCCTATGGCTACACCTTC. Translated, it gives CATAEGSAYGYTF.

The rearrangement joins TRBV23-1 to TRBJ2-7, with 8 bases fitting TRBD1. TRBV23-1 qualifies as an ORF whose function is uncertain. The V segment lost 3 bases and the J segment 0 bases; nucleotides outside the gene matches: 19. The CDR3 has 20 residues. The CDR3, as DNA: TGCGCCAGCAGTCACCCCGGGGAGACAGGGGCGCGTTATCGCTCCTACGAGCAGTACTTC. It codes for CASSHPGETGARYRSYEQYF.

The chain couples TRBV30 to TRBJ1-6, with TRBD1 as a possible D gene (6 bases). The CDR3 covers 14 residues. Germline V gene sequence: CDR1 GTSNPN, CDR2 SVGIG (reference sequence). Trimming stripped 3 bases from V and 3 bases from J, with 9 bases between. The CDR3, as DNA: TGTGCCTGGAGGGACAGCTACTATAATTCACCCCTCCACTTT. This encodes CAWRDSYYNSPLHF.

The chain is built from TRBV7-2 and TRBJ1-3; TRBD1 is a possible D gene (6 bases). Trimming removed 0 bases from V and 4 bases from J, with 13 bases in between. The CDR3 is made up of 16 amino acids. Germline V gives CDR1 SGHTA, CDR2 FQGNSA. The CDR3 DNA reads TGTGCCAGCAGCTTAGCGCGGGGGGCCGGAGGAAACACCATATATTTT. Translated, it gives CASSLARGAGGNTIYF. Full variable domain (outside the CDR3, taken from reference TRBV7-2 and TRBJ1-3): GAGVSQSPSNKVTEKGKDVELRCDPISGHTALYWYRQSLGQGLEFLIYFQGNSAPDKSGLPSDRFSAERTGGSVSTLTIQRTQQEDSAVYLCASSLARGAGGNTIYFGEGSWLTVV.

This chain joins TRBV2 and TRBJ1-4, with D possibly matching TRBD1 (5 bases). This CDR3 region has 12 residues. Germline assignment: CDR1 SNHLY and CDR2 FYNNEI. V was cut by 6 bases and J by 7 bases, with 9 bases left in between. Here the CDR3 reads CASRGDVEKLFF. Here the CDR3 DNA reads TGTGCCAGCAGGGGGGACGTTGAAAAACTGTTTTTT. Filled out from reference TRBV2 and TRBJ1-4, the complete variable domain reads EPEVTQTPSHQVTQMGQEVILRCVPISNHLYFYWYRQILGQKVEFLVSFYNNEISEKSEIFDDQFSVERPDGSNFTLKIRSTKLEDSAMYFCASRGDVEKLFFGSGTQLSVL.

The gene calls are TRBV4-2 and TRBJ2-5; possible D gene TRBD2, 6 bases. Germline CDR1 and CDR2: LGHNA and YNFKEQ. The CDR3 is 12 residues long. Trimming took off 8 bases at V and 1 base at J, with 8 bases between the two ends. The CDR3, as DNA: TGTGCCAGCGGGCGGGGCCAAGAGACCCAGTACTTC. Encoded protein: CASGRGQETQYF.

V is TRBV11-3 and J is TRBJ2-2; possibly TRBD2 for D (5 bases). CDR3 length: 13 residues. The V and J ends lost 5 bases and 4 bases respectively, with 8 bases between them. Germline CDR1 reads SGHNT; CDR2 reads YENEEA. The CDR3 is CASSREGTGELFF. CDR3 DNA: TGTGCCAGCAGCCGCGAGGGCACCGGGGAGCTGTTTTTT.

This rearrangement joins TRBV2 to TRBJ2-5, with TRBD1 matching over 7 bases. J lost 5 bases, V lost 1 base, and 10 bases had no gene match. Germline V gives CDR1 SNHLY, CDR2 FYNNEI. The CDR3 contains 16 residues. Written as DNA, the CDR3 is TGTGCCAGCAGTGAAGAGGTGACAGGGTTTTATGAGACCCAGTACTTC. It codes for CASSEEVTGFYETQYF.

The V gene is TRBV10-3, the J gene TRBJ1-5; D gene unclear. Trimming removed 10 bases from V and 7 bases from J, with 17 bases in between. The germline gives CDR1 ENHRY, CDR2 SYGVKD. This CDR3 comprises 13 residues. This CDR3 reads CASRVLGAQPQHF. CDR3 sequence (DNA): TGTGCCAGCCGAGTCCTAGGAGCACAGCCCCAGCATTTT.

V usage is TRBV5-6 and J usage is TRBJ2-2; 7 bases agree with TRBD1. The junction had 5 bases not matched to a gene; V was cut back by 0 bases and J by 3 bases. Per the germline V gene, CDR1 is SGHDT and CDR2 is YYEEEE. The CDR3 contains 16 residues. CDR3 residues: CASSLVRGHDTGELFF. CDR3 sequence (DNA): TGTGCCAGCAGCTTGGTAAGGGGGCACGACACCGGGGAGCTGTTTTTT.

The chain employs TRBV7-2 and TRBJ2-1; no reliable D call. CDR3 length: 14 residues. Trimming stripped 0 bases from V and 6 bases from J, with 9 bases between. CDR1 and CDR2 (germline): SGHTA, FQGNSA. CDR3 residues: CASSLAYPSNEQFF. DNA of the CDR3: TGTGCCAGCAGCTTAGCCTACCCGAGCAATGAGCAGTTCTTC.

The chain employs TRBV12-3 or TRBV12-4 and TRBJ2-3; D not certain. CDR3 length: 13 residues. V was cut by 4 bases and J by 1 base, with 6 bases left in between. The CDR3 sequence is CASSYTGTDTQYF. The CDR3 DNA is TGTGCCAGCAGTTACACAGGCACAGATACGCAGTATTTT.

The J gene is TRBJ2-1, the V gene TRBV28; 8 bases are a match to TRBD1. V lost 5 bases, J lost 7 bases, and 4 bases stayed unmatched. The germline V gene has CDR1 MDHEN and CDR2 SYDVKM. The CDR3 has 13 amino acids. The CDR3 nucleotides are TGTGCCAGCAGTCAGGGGGCCCGGAATGAGCAGTTCTTC. It specifies CASSQGARNEQFF.

V usage is TRBV11-2 and J usage is TRBJ2-1, with 9 positions matching TRBD1. With V trimmed by 3 bases and J by 4 bases, 4 bases remained unmatched. The CDR3 sequence is 15 residues long. Germline values: CDR1 SGHAT, CDR2 FQNNGV. The CDR3 DNA is TGTGCCAGCAGCTTTATGACAGGGGGATACAATGAGCAGTTCTTC. Its translation: CASSFMTGGYNEQFF.

CDR3 DNA: TGCGCCAGCAGCTTGGATGCAGGGAACACTGAAGCTTTCTTT. Translating it yields CASSLDAGNTEAFF. The chain carries TRBV5-1 and TRBJ1-1; D unclear. Germline CDR1 SGHRS, CDR2 YFSETQ. The CDR3 extends over 14 amino acids. The ends were cut back, 0 bases at V and 1 base at J, with 7 bases in the middle.

The gene calls are TRBV28 and TRBJ2-7, with TRBD1 identical over 9 bases. Germline assignment: CDR1 MDHEN and CDR2 SYDVKM. The CDR3 is 15 amino acids. V trimming: 3 bases; J trimming: 4 bases; junction bases outside the gene matches: 7. The CDR3 DNA follows: TGTGCCAGCAGTTTGGACGGGGGACAGGGATACGAGCAGTACTTC. Its protein is CASSLDGGQGYEQYF.

The chain combines TRBV13 with TRBJ1-2; 11 bases align to TRBD1. From germline, CDR1 is PRHDT and CDR2 FYEKMQ (reference sequence). The CDR3 extends over 14 amino acids. V lost 5 bases, J lost 6 bases, and 5 bases stayed unmatched. In DNA, the CDR3 is TGTGCCAGCAGCCTTGGGACAGGGGGGAATGGCTACACCTTC. This gives the protein CASSLGTGGNGYTF.

The chain carries TRBV18 and TRBJ1-2; no reliable D call. CDR3 size: 15 residues. The V gene's germline CDR1 is KGHSH and CDR2 LQKENI. V lost 2 bases, J lost 0 bases, and 10 bases lay in between. The CDR3 sequence: CASSPVVEPNYGYTF. DNA for the CDR3: TGTGCCAGCTCACCAGTGGTCGAGCCTAACTATGGCTACACCTTC. Full variable domain (outside the CDR3, taken from reference TRBV18 and TRBJ1-2): NAGVMQNPRHLVRRRGQEARLRCSPMKGHSHVYWYRQLPEEGLKFMVYLQKENIIDESGMPKERFSAEFPKEGPSILRIQQVVRGDSAAYFCASSPVVEPNYGYTFGSGTRLTVV.

The chain recombines TRBV2 with TRBJ2-3; D unresolved. The V end lost 5 bases, the J end lost 4 bases, and 10 bases lay between the germline ends. Germline-derived CDR1 and CDR2 are SNHLY and FYNNEI. The CDR3 extends over 13 amino acids. For the CDR3, the DNA is TGTGCCAGCAGTTCGTATAGTCCAGATACGCAGTATTTT. Protein sequence: CASSSYSPDTQYF.